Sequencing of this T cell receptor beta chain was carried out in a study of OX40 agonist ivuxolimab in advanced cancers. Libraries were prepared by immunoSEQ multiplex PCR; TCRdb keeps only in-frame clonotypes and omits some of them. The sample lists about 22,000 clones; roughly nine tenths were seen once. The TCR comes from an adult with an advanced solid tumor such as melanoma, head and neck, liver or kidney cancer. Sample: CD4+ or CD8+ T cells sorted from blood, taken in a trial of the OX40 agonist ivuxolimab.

The CDR3 sequence: CASSQVWDRGPGELFF. CDR3 in DNA: TGCGCCAGCAGCCAAGTGTGGGACAGGGGTCCCGGGGAGCTGTTTTTT. V usage is TRBV4-3 and J usage is TRBJ2-2; TRBD1 aligns across 10 bases. Germline V lookup: CDR1 LGHNA, CDR2 YSLEER. V trimming: 1 base; J trimming: 6 bases; junction bases outside the gene matches: 5. The CDR3 consists of 16 residues.